One and the same sample provided the 14 T cell receptor beta chains below, sequenced in a study of cytomegalovirus exposure and HLA in healthy donors. The study ran its PCR with 60 Vbeta and 13 Jbeta primers. The method was immunoSEQ multiplex PCR; TCRdb's version includes in-frame clones alone and lacks a portion of them. Here the sample spans roughly 200,000 clones, 65% to 85% being singletons. Sample: PBMCs. Source of these receptors: a boy aged 2 to 10 in good health and CMV-seronegative.

V usage is TRBV6-1 and J usage is TRBJ1-4, with 7 bases fitting TRBD1. This CDR3 spans 15 amino acids. The trim removed 1 base at V and 6 bases at J, leaving 5 bases unmatched. Germline V gene sequence: CDR1 MNHNS, CDR2 SASEGT. The CDR3 bases are TGTGCCAGCAGTGAAGAGGACAGGCGGGATGAAAAACTGTTTTTT. It specifies CASSEEDRRDEKLFF.

This chain connects TRBV6-1 to TRBJ1-6; 8 bases are a match to TRBD1. This CDR3 is 14 amino acids long. Germline CDR1 is MNHNS and CDR2 is SASEGT. V lost 3 bases to trimming and J lost 10 bases; unmatched junction nucleotides: 5. As DNA, the CDR3 is TGTGCCAGCAGTGAGACAGGGGTGCAGTCACCCCTCCACTTT. Amino acid sequence: CASSETGVQSPLHF.

The chain uses TRBV9 and TRBJ2-2; 8 nucleotides match TRBD2. J lost 7 bases, V lost 0 bases, and 5 bases had no gene match. Germline V gene lookup returns CDR1 SGDLS and CDR2 YYNGEE. CDR3 length: 15 amino acids. CDR3 amino acids: CASSVEAGGGGELFF. The CDR3 DNA is TGTGCCAGCAGCGTAGAGGCGGGGGGTGGCGGGGAGCTGTTTTTT.

The CDR3 nucleotides read TGTGCCACCAGCAGAACCGGGACTAGCAGCGGGGAGCTGTTTTTT. It encodes CATSRTGTSSGELFF. The rearrangement uses TRBV15 and TRBJ2-2; 9 nucleotides match TRBD2. After removal of 2 bases from V and 7 bases from J, the junction contained 5 bases not matched to a gene. This CDR3 region has 15 residues. Germline V gene lookup returns CDR1 LNHNV and CDR2 YYDKDF (reference sequence).

The rearrangement uses TRBV5-1 and TRBJ2-7; TRBD1 aligns across 9 bases. This CDR3 has 15 amino acids. Germline CDR1 and CDR2: SGHRS and YFSETQ. V lost 2 bases and J lost 0; bases outside the gene matches: 3. The chain's CDR3 is CASSFPGQGSYEQYF. For the CDR3, the DNA is TGCGCCAGCAGCTTTCCGGGACAGGGCTCCTACGAGCAGTACTTC.

The CDR3 region is CASSLLAALGETQYF. For the CDR3, the DNA is TGTGCCAGCAGCTTACTAGCGGCCCTGGGGGAGACCCAGTACTTC. V and J are TRBV7-2 and TRBJ2-5, with TRBD2 matching over 7 bases. Germline V gene sequence: CDR1 SGHTA, CDR2 FQGNSA. This CDR3 contains 15 residues. V dropped 2 bases and J dropped 5; count of bases not matched to a gene: 8.

This clone has just a few counts. The chain couples TRBV4-2 to TRBJ1-1; 9 bases are shared with TRBD1. Germline CDR1 is LGHNA and CDR2 is YNFKEQ. The CDR3 contains 15 residues. V lost 1 base and J lost 2; bases outside the gene matches: 2. In DNA, the CDR3 is TGTGCCAGCAGCCAAGGGGGACAGGGAAACACTGAAGCTTTCTTT. Its protein product is CASSQGGQGNTEAFF.

CDR3 amino acids: CASSFYPDTQYF. The DNA of the CDR3 is TGTGCCAGCAGCTTTTATCCAGATACGCAGTATTTT. The chain employs TRBV7-6 and TRBJ2-3; unclear D gene. V lost 3 bases and J 4 bases, leaving 5 bases between the germline ends. Germline V gives CDR1 SGHVS, CDR2 FNYEAQ. The CDR3 is 12 amino acids.

The chain uses TRBV6-1 and TRBJ2-1; no clear D gene. In germline, CDR1 is MNHNS, CDR2 SASEGT. CDR3 size: 11 residues. Trimming left V 2 bases short and J 12 bases short, with 8 bases between. The CDR3 is CASSEIGVQFF. The CDR3 coding sequence is TGTGCCAGCAGTGAAATTGGAGTGCAGTTCTTC.

V gene TRBV27 combines with J gene TRBJ2-1; D remains unclear. CDR1 and CDR2 from the germline V gene are MNHEY and SMNVEV (reference sequence). The CDR3 extends over 14 amino acids. V lost 5 bases and J 6 bases, leaving 14 bases between the germline ends. The CDR3 here is CASSPEIFVNEQFF. As DNA, the CDR3 is TGTGCCAGCAGTCCGGAGATATTTGTCAATGAGCAGTTCTTC.

The gene calls are TRBV5-8 and TRBJ2-5; no clear D gene. Gene TRBJ2-7 matches the end of the DNA better, so the J call may be wrong. The CDR3 is made up of 15 amino acids. Germline V gives CDR1 SGHTS, CDR2 YDEGEE. For the CDR3, the DNA is TGTGCCAGCACCCCTGCTGCAGCGATCGTCTACGAGCAGTACTTC. Its protein is CASTPAAAIVYEQYF.

The rearrangement uses TRBV5-1 and TRBJ2-3; 7 bases match TRBD1. This CDR3 has 14 amino acids. V lost 7 bases and J lost 5; bases outside the gene matches: 10. Per the germline V gene, CDR1 is SGHRS and CDR2 is YFSETQ. The CDR3 DNA reads TGCGCCAGCCAAAAAGAGGGGGCGAAAGATACGCAGTATTTT. As protein: CASQKEGAKDTQYF. The variable domain in full, with the rest retrieved from reference TRBV5-1 and TRBJ2-3, is KAGVTQTPRYLIKTRGQQVTLSCSPISGHRSVSWYQQTPGQGLQFLFEYFSETQRNKGNFPGRFSGRQFSNSRSEMNVSTLELGDSALYLCASQKEGAKDTQYFGPGTRLTVL.

The V call is TRBV7-9, the J call TRBJ2-7; possibly TRBD2 for D (6 bases). Germline lookup yields CDR1 SEHNR and CDR2 FQNEAQ (reference sequence). The CDR3 length is 14 residues. The germline V and J ends were trimmed by 3 bases and 1 base, with 10 bases remaining between them. The CDR3 region is CASSFRDSSYEQYF. The CDR3 DNA follows: TGTGCCAGCAGCTTTAGGGACTCATCCTACGAGCAGTACTTC.

The chain combines TRBV7-9 with TRBJ2-1; D unresolved. The germline V gene encodes CDR1 SEHNR and CDR2 FQNEAQ (reference sequence). The CDR3 covers 11 residues. V was trimmed by 5 bases and J by 5 bases, leaving 4 bases between them. DNA for the CDR3: TGTGCCAGCAGCCGTAACAATGAGCAGTTCTTC. Translating it yields CASSRNNEQFF.